This T cell receptor (beta chain) originates from a study of T cells in Graves' hyperthyroidism and ophthalmopathy. This CDR3 has 14 residues. Trimming removed 4 bases from V and 6 bases from J; junction bases left unmatched: 8. CDR1 is MNHEY, CDR2 SVGAGI, per germline. TCR beta CDR3 regions were amplified from RNA transcripts. HTBI primers were the set used in a first-round RT-PCR of the TCR CDR3. MiXCR, applied by TCRdb to the multiplex PCR reads, yields one record per CDR3 protein. The sample consists of 600,000 or so distinct CDR3 sequences, about 14% of them appearing once. Of note for this clonotype: A much larger clone differs from this one at a single base, so this may be a read error.

The sample was blood. The chain recombines TRBV6-5 with TRBJ2-7; TRBD1 matches at 8 bases. This TCR derives from a woman aged 45-65 years with Graves' ophthalmopathy. The CDR3 protein is CASSSEQGGGEQYF. The CDR3 nucleotides read TGTGCCAGCAGTTCCGAACAGGGGGGCGGCGAGCAGTACTTC.